Below, 29 T cell receptor beta chains from the same sample are listed, as sequenced in a study of human T cells and chemical hapten exposure. TCRdb re-called the RACE reads through MiXCR, storing one row per CDR3 protein. There are tens of thousands of distinct CDR3 sequences in the sample; roughly 11% occur only once, and 1% to 1.2% lies in the top ten. Noted time point: patch test 3, about 24 weeks after DPC sensitization. The treatment was: therapeutic diphenylcyclopropenone sensitization with weekly scalp DPC. Sequenced here: whole blood, sampled in connection with sensitization to the hapten diphenylcyclopropenone (DPC). The source of these receptors is a woman under 40 with alopecia areata. Some clones in this sample may be carry-over from other donors' samples.

As concerns this clonotype: This may be a read error, as it is one base from a much larger clone. The J gene is TRBJ1-4, the V gene TRBV20-1; TRBD1 matches at 7 bases. Germline V gene sequence: CDR1 DFQATT, CDR2 SNEGSKA (reference sequence). The CDR3 is 16 amino acids. CDR3 sequence: CSASWGTATTNVKLFF. The CDR3 DNA reads as TGCAGTGCTAGCTGGGGGACAGCCACAACTAATGTAAAACTGTTTTTT.

The V call is TRBV7-9, the J call TRBJ2-7; possibly TRBD2 for D (6 bases). Germline CDR1 and CDR2: SEHNR and FQNEAQ (reference sequence). The CDR3 runs to 15 residues. V was pared by 3 bases and J by 6 bases, with 18 bases between. The CDR3 protein is CASSFTAVMEGEQYF. The CDR3 bases are TGTGCCAGCAGCTTTACGGCAGTCATGGAGGGCGAGCAGTACTTC.

The chain links TRBV9 to TRBJ2-3, with no clear D. Trimming shortened V by 3 bases and J by 2 bases, and 10 bases separated the two germline ends. This CDR3 has 14 residues. Looked up from germline, CDR1 is SGDLS and CDR2 is YYNGEE. The CDR3 loop reads CASSAGINTDTQYF. The CDR3 region has the DNA TGTGCCAGCAGCGCCGGAATCAACACAGATACGCAGTATTTT.

In this sample, this clonotype turned up a few times. V usage is TRBV10-3 and J usage is TRBJ2-2, with D perhaps TRBD2 (5 bases). The V gene lost 6 bases and the J gene lost 0 bases, with 17 bases spanning the gap. Germline CDR1 ENHRY, CDR2 SYGVKD. The CDR3 sequence is 17 residues long. The CDR3 is CAISATPPGTNTGELFF. The CDR3 DNA sequence: TGTGCCATCAGCGCTACACCCCCGGGAACGAACACCGGGGAGCTGTTTTTT.

There are many counts of this clonotype. The chain is built from TRBV25-1 and TRBJ1-2, with D unresolved. The CDR3 contains 14 residues. CDR1 MGHDK and CDR2 SYGVNS come from the germline V gene. V lost 4 bases, J lost 8 bases, and 17 bases lay in between. CDR3 amino acids: CASSGNILSVGYTF. The CDR3 DNA reads TGTGCCAGCAGTGGAAATATTCTAAGTGTGGGCTACACCTTC.

Notes on this clonotype: This CDR3 is missing its conserved last phenylalanine or tryptophan, likely due to a read error. The rearrangement joins TRBV18 to TRBJ2-7, with TRBD2 matching over 7 bases. The length of the CDR3 is 16 residues. With 5 bases clipped from V and 3 bases from J, the junction kept 13 bases outside the gene matches. Germline CDR1 and CDR2: KGHSH and LQKENI. The CDR3 here is CASSAPLVAGNYEQYS. The CDR3 nucleotides read TGTGCCAGCTCAGCCCCTTTGGTAGCGGGCAACTACGAGCAGTACTCC.

CDR3 residues: CASRTERRQNPYEQYF. The DNA for the CDR3 is TGTGCCAGCAGAACCGAAAGGCGGCAGAATCCTTACGAGCAGTACTTC. V usage is TRBV28 and J usage is TRBJ2-7, with D hard to call. Trimming left V 6 bases short and J 4 bases short, with 22 bases between. The germline CDR1 and CDR2 sequences are MDHEN and SYDVKM. The CDR3 covers 16 residues.

The V gene is TRBV14, the J gene TRBJ2-3; D is unresolved. CDR1 SGHDN and CDR2 FVKESK come from the germline V gene. Trimming cost V 0 bases and J 4 bases, with 17 bases left between them. The length of the CDR3 is 17 residues. CDR3 loop: CASSQDAQPARPDTQYF. The CDR3 nucleotides read TGTGCCAGCAGCCAAGATGCCCAACCAGCGAGGCCAGATACGCAGTATTTT.

This clonotype was counted many times. DNA for the CDR3: TGCAGTGCTAGAGATGGAAGAAGGACAGGGAGGTACGAGCAGTACTTC. This gives the protein CSARDGRRTGRYEQYF. The chain uses TRBV20-1 and TRBJ2-7; 8 positions agree with TRBD1. CDR1 DFQATT and CDR2 SNEGSKA come from the germline V gene (reference sequence). The CDR3 is 16 residues long. Trimming cost V 0 bases and J 4 bases; bases outside gene matches: 11.

This clonotype was counted at least ten times. The CDR3 protein is CASSFRQGTYNEQFF. The DNA of the CDR3 is TGTGCCAGCAGTTTTCGACAGGGCACCTACAATGAGCAGTTCTTC. The gene calls are TRBV28 and TRBJ2-1, with 7 bases identical to TRBD1. The CDR3 contains 15 residues. The trim removed 3 bases at V and 2 bases at J, leaving 4 bases unmatched. CDR1 and CDR2 from the germline V gene are MDHEN and SYDVKM. The entire variable domain, with the rest obtained from reference TRBV28 and TRBJ2-1, is as follows: DVKVTQSSRYLVKRTGEKVFLECVQDMDHENMFWYRQDPGLGLRLIYFSYDVKMKEKGDIPEGYSVSREKKERFSLILESASTNQTSMYLCASSFRQGTYNEQFFGPGTRLTVL.

Here the CDR3 reads CASSYSPGEGGSPLHF. The DNA for the CDR3 is TGTGCCAGCAGTTACTCGCCCGGCGAGGGGGGTTCACCCCTCCACTTT. The rearrangement joins TRBV6-5 to TRBJ1-6, with a weak D call TRBD1 (6 bases). The germline V and J ends were trimmed by 0 bases and 9 bases, with 15 bases remaining between them. CDR1 and CDR2 (germline): MNHEY, SVGAGI. The CDR3 totals 16 residues.

The V gene is TRBV20-1, the J gene TRBJ2-7; TRBD2 matches at 9 bases. Germline lookup yields CDR1 DFQATT and CDR2 SNEGSKA (reference sequence). V shed 1 base and J 6 bases; nucleotides not matched to a gene: 10. This CDR3 contains 15 residues. The CDR3 DNA reads TGCAGTGCTAGAGGAGACATAGCGGGAGCTCCCGAGCAGTACTTC. It is translated as CSARGDIAGAPEQYF.

This clonotype has ten or more counts. The chain combines TRBV6-5 with TRBJ1-6, with unresolved D. Trimming took off 0 bases at V and 1 base at J, with 10 bases between the two ends. This CDR3 comprises 17 residues. Germline V gene data show CDR1 as MNHEY and CDR2 as SVGAGI. The CDR3 loop reads CASSYSSGESYNSPLHF. CDR3 sequence (DNA): TGTGCCAGCAGTTACTCGAGCGGGGAGTCCTATAATTCACCCCTCCACTTT.

Only a few counts were recorded for this clonotype. CDR3 residues: CAISPLLAGGQETQYF. The CDR3 DNA follows: TGTGCCATCAGCCCACTTCTGGCGGGAGGGCAAGAGACCCAGTACTTC. The chain uses TRBV10-3 and TRBJ2-5, with 9 bases matching TRBD2. The V gene end was trimmed by 6 bases and the J gene end by 2 bases; junction bases not matched to a gene: 10. The length of the CDR3 is 16 residues. Germline V gene sequence: CDR1 ENHRY, CDR2 SYGVKD.

This clonotype has ten or more counts. The J gene is TRBJ2-1, the V gene TRBV15; D unresolved. V was shortened by 0 bases and J by 10 bases, with 16 bases between the two germline ends. The V gene's germline CDR1 is LNHNV and CDR2 YYDKDF (reference sequence). The CDR3 loop spans 15 amino acids. The CDR3 loop reads CATSRDLVRGREQFF. The CDR3 bases are TGTGCCACCAGCAGAGATCTTGTCCGAGGAAGGGAGCAGTTCTTC.

The V call is TRBV12-5, the J call TRBJ1-1; D might be TRBD1 (5 bases). The V and J ends lost 0 bases and 6 bases respectively, with 14 bases between them. This CDR3 region has 15 residues. Germline CDR1 is LGHNT and CDR2 is FRNRAP. The CDR3 sequence is CASGLVGVGQPEAFF. In nucleotides, the CDR3 is TGTGCTAGTGGTTTGGTAGGGGTAGGGCAACCTGAAGCTTTCTTT.

The J gene is TRBJ2-1, the V gene TRBV19, with 7 bases aligning to TRBD1. Germline V lookup: CDR1 LNHDA, CDR2 SQIVND (reference sequence). This CDR3 is 15 amino acids long. Trimming removed 3 bases from V and 3 bases from J; junction bases left unmatched: 5. The CDR3, as DNA: TGTGCCAGTAGTATCACAGGGGTCATCTACAATGAGCAGTTCTTC. Translating gives CASSITGVIYNEQFF. Using reference TRBV19 and TRBJ2-1 for the parts outside the CDR3, the full variable domain is DGGITQSPKYLFRKEGQNVTLSCEQNLNHDAMYWYRQDPGQGLRLIYYSQIVNDFQKGDIAEGYSVSREKKESFPLTVTSAQKNPTAFYLCASSITGVIYNEQFFGPGTRLTVL.

This clonotype has ten or more counts. The chain combines TRBV5-1 with TRBJ1-1; D unclear. Trimming cost V 2 bases and J 0 bases, with 8 bases left between them. The CDR3 has 14 residues. The germline gives CDR1 SGHRS, CDR2 YFSETQ. The CDR3 region has the DNA TGCGCCAGCAGCTTATGGCCGATGAACACTGAAGCTTTCTTT. Its translation is CASSLWPMNTEAFF.

A few counts support this clonotype. The V call is TRBV14, the J call TRBJ1-1; a possible D gene is TRBD1 (6 bases). V was pared by 6 bases and J by 3 bases, with 11 bases between. The CDR3 extends over 13 amino acids. Germline CDR1 SGHDN, CDR2 FVKESK. This chain's CDR3 is CASRETGYTEAFF. DNA of the CDR3: TGTGCCAGCAGGGAAACAGGGTACACTGAAGCTTTCTTT.

This clonotype was observed many times. The chain carries TRBV18 and TRBJ2-1; D call uncertain. Germline CDR1 KGHSH, CDR2 LQKENI. Trimming removed 1 base from V and 2 bases from J, with 9 bases in between. The CDR3 totals 15 residues. The CDR3 region is CASSPRALAYNEQFF. As DNA, the CDR3 is TGTGCCAGCTCACCACGAGCGCTGGCCTACAATGAGCAGTTCTTC.

In its sample, this clonotype was seen many times. The chain couples TRBV6-1 to TRBJ2-1, with D perhaps TRBD2 (5 bases). The CDR3 covers 16 residues. Trimming pared 7 bases from V and 1 base from J, leaving 17 bases between. CDR1 and CDR2 from the germline V gene are MNHNS and SASEGT. The CDR3 nucleotides read TGTGCCAGCACCCGAACGGAAGGGAGTTCCTACAATGAGCAGTTCTTC. Encoded protein: CASTRTEGSSYNEQFF.

The V gene is TRBV5-1, the J gene TRBJ2-1; D remains unclear. Deletions cut 3 bases from V and 9 bases from J, with 13 bases between. Germline V gene data show CDR1 as SGHRS and CDR2 as YFSETQ. The CDR3 sequence is 13 residues long. The CDR3 reads CASSSRLGGEQFF. CDR3 coding DNA: TGCGCCAGCAGCTCCAGACTGGGTGGTGAGCAGTTCTTC.

This clonotype was observed many times. This sequence joins TRBV4-1 and TRBJ2-1; D is undetermined. The CDR3 runs to 16 residues. The V gene lost 5 bases and the J gene lost 0 bases, with 14 bases spanning the gap. CDR1 is MGHRA, CDR2 YSYEKL, per germline. The CDR3 reads CASSFSLTSSYNEQFF. For the CDR3, the DNA is TGCGCCAGCAGCTTTAGCCTAACAAGCTCCTACAATGAGCAGTTCTTC.

This clonotype occurred many times. The chain uses TRBV4-2 and TRBJ2-1; 7 bases fit TRBD2. V was pared by 0 bases and J by 13 bases, with 12 bases of the junction left unmatched. The CDR3 sequence is 15 residues long. Germline loops: CDR1 LGHNA, CDR2 YNFKEQ. The CDR3, as DNA: TGTGCCAGCAGCCAAGATCCGTCCAGCGGGACCCCCCAGTTCTTC. Amino acid sequence: CASSQDPSSGTPQFF.

CDR3 nucleotides: TGCAGTGCTCCGAGCGGGAGACGGGGAGATACGCAGTATTTT. Translating gives CSAPSGRRGDTQYF. The genes are TRBV20-1 and TRBJ2-3; 8 nucleotides agree with TRBD2. Germline V gene lookup returns CDR1 DFQATT and CDR2 SNEGSKA (reference sequence). This CDR3 spans 14 amino acids. Trimming took 5 bases from V and 5 from J; bases not matched to a gene: 9.

The chain links TRBV18 to TRBJ2-3; 8 bases align to TRBD1. The CDR3 runs 19 residues. CDR1 is KGHSH and CDR2 is LQKENI in the germline V gene. V shed 2 bases, J shed 1 base, and the junction held 14 bases outside the gene matches. This CDR3 is CASSPNLILGTGGTDTQYF. In DNA form, the CDR3 reads TGTGCCAGCTCACCAAATTTAATACTCGGGACAGGTGGCACAGATACGCAGTATTTT. The entire variable domain, with the rest obtained from reference TRBV18 and TRBJ2-3, is as follows: NAGVMQNPRHLVRRRGQEARLRCSPMKGHSHVYWYRQLPEEGLKFMVYLQKENIIDESGMPKERFSAEFPKEGPSILRIQQVVRGDSAAYFCASSPNLILGTGGTDTQYFGPGTRLTVL.

The rearrangement links TRBV7-9 to TRBJ1-6, with unresolved D. CDR1 and CDR2 from the germline V gene are SEHNR and FQNEAQ (reference sequence). The CDR3 extends over 14 amino acids. V lost 1 base to trimming and J lost 9 bases, with 10 bases between them. CDR3 residues: CASSLDPDRSPLHF. CDR3 DNA: TGTGCCAGCAGCTTAGACCCGGACCGTTCACCCCTCCACTTT.

At least ten counts were recorded for this clonotype. The chain links TRBV7-9 to TRBJ2-4; 9 bases are a match to TRBD1. Germline V gene data show CDR1 as SEHNR and CDR2 as FQNEAQ (reference sequence). With 5 bases clipped from V and 9 bases from J, the junction kept 8 bases outside the gene matches. This CDR3 comprises 14 residues. Here the CDR3 reads CASSLQTTGGIQYF. In DNA form, the CDR3 reads TGTGCCAGCAGCCTACAGACGACAGGGGGCATTCAGTACTTC.

This clonotype was observed many times. This chain uses TRBV5-1 with TRBJ2-5, with D perhaps matching TRBD2 (6 bases). This CDR3 has 15 amino acids. Trimming cost V 2 bases and J 2 bases, with 13 bases left between them. Germline V lookup: CDR1 SGHRS, CDR2 YFSETQ. The CDR3 sequence is CASSFSEGPQETQYF. As DNA, the CDR3 is TGCGCCAGCAGCTTTTCGGAGGGGCCACAAGAGACCCAGTACTTC.